This passage covers 16 T cell receptor beta chains from one sample sequenced in a study of blood T cell repertoires in COVID-19. Sequencing used immunoSEQ multiplex PCR; TCRdb keeps in-frame clones, though not all of them. The sample lists some 54,000 clones, about four fifths occurring once. Sequenced sample: peripheral blood. All receptors come from an elderly woman with COVID-19, enrolled during active disease.

V and J are TRBV10-3 and TRBJ2-4; D is unclear. Trimming took off 3 bases at V and 8 bases at J, with 5 bases between the two ends. The CDR3 is 11 residues long. CDR1 and CDR2 from the germline V gene are ENHRY and SYGVKD. CDR3 sequence: CAISDLDIQYF. CDR3 bases: TGTGCCATCAGTGACCTAGACATTCAGTACTTC.

The J gene is TRBJ2-3, the V gene TRBV9, with D perhaps matching TRBD1 (5 bases). CDR1 and CDR2 from the germline V gene are SGDLS and YYNGEE. The V and J ends lost 0 bases and 5 bases respectively, with 13 bases between them. The CDR3 extends over 15 amino acids. DNA for the CDR3: TGTGCCAGCAGCGTAGGCCTAGGGGTCCAAGATACGCAGTATTTT. It translates to CASSVGLGVQDTQYF.

V gene TRBV5-4 combines with J gene TRBJ2-7; TRBD2 agrees at 10 bases. CDR1 is SGHNT and CDR2 is YYREEE in the germline V gene (reference sequence). Losses at the gene ends were 0 bases for V and 2 bases for J; bases not matched to a gene: 11. This CDR3 is built from 18 residues. Here the CDR3 reads CASSLGFGAGGTAYEQYF. DNA for the CDR3: TGTGCCAGCAGCTTGGGGTTTGGAGCGGGAGGGACGGCCTACGAGCAGTACTTC.

V usage is TRBV7-3 and J usage is TRBJ2-1; 7 bases fit TRBD1. The V segment lost 3 bases and the J segment 6 bases; nucleotides outside the gene matches: 8. The CDR3 loop spans 15 amino acids. CDR1 and CDR2 from the germline V gene are SGHTA and FQGTGA. The chain's CDR3 is CASSFKPGGINEQFF. Written as DNA, the CDR3 is TGTGCCAGCAGCTTCAAGCCAGGGGGTATCAATGAGCAGTTCTTC.

The V call is TRBV18, the J call TRBJ1-2; TRBD1 matches 7 bases. With 6 bases clipped from V and 4 bases from J, the junction kept 5 bases outside the gene matches. The CDR3 has 13 residues. CDR1 is KGHSH, CDR2 LQKENI, per germline. DNA for the CDR3: TGTGCCAGCTCGCGGGACAGCGGCTATGGCTACACCTTC. This gives the protein CASSRDSGYGYTF.

The chain combines TRBV4-1 with TRBJ2-1, with TRBD2 matching 14 bases. The germline gives CDR1 MGHRA, CDR2 YSYEKL. The ends lost 3 bases at V and 7 bases at J; junction bases unmatched: 11. The CDR3 covers 18 residues. In DNA form, the CDR3 reads TGCGCCAGCAGCCAGCGCGCTCTGACTAGCGGGAGGGCGAATGAGCAGTTCTTC. Residues: CASSQRALTSGRANEQFF.

This clone was detected once. The V gene is TRBV19, the J gene TRBJ1-3; tentative D call: TRBD1 (5 bases). V lost 5 bases and J 4 bases, leaving 6 bases between the germline ends. The CDR3 has 12 amino acids. Germline CDR1 reads LNHDA; CDR2 reads SQIVND (reference sequence). The CDR3 sequence is CASSDSGNTIYF. The DNA of the CDR3 is TGTGCCAGTAGTGACAGCGGAAACACCATATATTTT.

CDR3 nucleotides: TGTGCCAGCAGTTTGGTTAGGACATTAAACACTGAAGCTTTCTTT. Translating it yields CASSLVRTLNTEAFF. The chain is built from TRBV27 and TRBJ1-1, with a possible D match to TRBD1 (5 bases). The CDR3 is made up of 15 amino acids. Deletions cut 3 bases from V and 2 bases from J, with 13 bases between. Germline-derived CDR1 and CDR2 are MNHEY and SMNVEV (reference sequence).

The chain joins TRBV19 to TRBJ2-7, with D perhaps TRBD2 (6 bases). The length of the CDR3 is 13 residues. Trimming removed 6 bases from V and 6 bases from J, with 15 bases in between. Germline V CDR1 and CDR2: LNHDA, SQIVND (reference sequence). CDR3 DNA sequence: TGTGCCAGTAGCCAGACGTCTAGCGTCGAGCAGTACTTC. Its translation is CASSQTSSVEQYF.

The rearrangement uses TRBV5-1 and TRBJ1-1, with D perhaps matching TRBD1 (5 bases). V gave up 7 bases and J gave up 1 base, with 8 bases separating them. This CDR3 contains 12 residues. Germline CDR1 is SGHRS and CDR2 is YFSETQ. The CDR3 here is CASGTGNTEAFF. In nucleotides, the CDR3 is TGCGCCAGCGGCACAGGGAACACTGAAGCTTTCTTT.

The gene calls are TRBV2 and TRBJ2-3; D ambiguous. The length of the CDR3 is 14 residues. Trimming took 6 bases from V and 0 from J, leaving 10 bases between them. The germline CDR1 and CDR2 sequences are SNHLY and FYNNEI. CDR3 residues: CASRELVSTDTQYF. The DNA of the CDR3 is TGTGCCAGCAGAGAGTTAGTAAGCACAGATACGCAGTATTTT.

The V call is TRBV9, the J call TRBJ1-1; weak D call: TRBD1 (6 bases). The CDR3 covers 15 residues. The ends were cut back, 4 bases at V and 4 bases at J, with 17 bases in the middle. Germline assignment: CDR1 SGDLS and CDR2 YYNGEE. This CDR3 reads CASSREQGLGTEAFF. CDR3 coding DNA: TGTGCCAGCAGCCGCGAACAGGGATTGGGCACTGAAGCTTTCTTT.

The rearrangement uses TRBV2 and TRBJ1-2; a possible D gene is TRBD1 (6 bases). CDR1 and CDR2 from the germline V gene are SNHLY and FYNNEI. The V end lost 6 bases, the J end lost 5 bases, and 13 bases lay between the germline ends. The CDR3 runs to 13 residues. DNA of the CDR3: TGTGCCAGCAGGGGGTACAGGGCATATGGCTACACCTTC. Its translation: CASRGYRAYGYTF. The variable domain in full, completed from reference TRBV2 and TRBJ1-2, reads EPEVTQTPSHQVTQMGQEVILRCVPISNHLYFYWYRQILGQKVEFLVSFYNNEISEKSEIFDDQFSVERPDGSNFTLKIRSTKLEDSAMYFCASRGYRAYGYTFGSGTRLTVV.

V gene TRBV2 combines with J gene TRBJ2-1; 8 bases line up with TRBD2. CDR1 and CDR2 from the germline V gene are SNHLY and FYNNEI. This CDR3 spans 15 amino acids. After removal of 3 bases from V and 4 bases from J, the junction contained 5 bases not matched to a gene. The CDR3 sequence: CASSELAGPYNEQFF. Written as DNA, the CDR3 is TGTGCCAGCAGTGAGTTAGCGGGACCTTACAATGAGCAGTTCTTC.

V and J are TRBV11-2 and TRBJ2-7, with unresolved D. V dropped 1 base and J dropped 9 bases, with 10 bases sitting between them. The CDR3 spans 12 residues. Per germline, CDR1 SGHAT and CDR2 FQNNGV. This CDR3 reads CASSLGLTGQYF. CDR3 coding DNA: TGTGCCAGCAGCTTAGGACTTACCGGGCAGTACTTC.

The chain links TRBV3-1 (or the pseudogene TRBV3-2) to TRBJ2-7; D is perhaps TRBD1 (6 bases). The CDR3 sequence is 15 residues long. The germline CDR1 and CDR2 sequences are LGHDT and YNNKEL (reference sequence). Trimming pared 1 base from V and 2 bases from J, leaving 12 bases between. As DNA, the CDR3 is TGTGCCAGCAGCCAAGCTATCAGGGGTCCCTACGAGCAGTACTTC. Its translation: CASSQAIRGPYEQYF.